These 12 T cell receptor beta chains originate from one sample sequenced in a study of blood T cell repertoires in COVID-19. Repertoires were generated with immunoSEQ multiplex PCR, while TCRdb's copy carries only in-frame clones and drops some. The sample contains about 220,000 clones, roughly 82% of which appear only once. The source material was peripheral blood. The receptors were gathered from a woman between 70 and 85 years old with acute or convalescent COVID-19.

The genes are TRBV19 and TRBJ1-5, with unresolved D. In germline, CDR1 is LNHDA, CDR2 SQIVND (reference sequence). The CDR3 has 14 amino acids. V dropped 5 bases and J dropped 2 bases, with 10 bases sitting between them. The CDR3 coding sequence is TGTGCCAGTAGTCCTTACACAGGCAATCAGCCCCAGCATTTT. Protein sequence: CASSPYTGNQPQHF. Full variable domain (missing parts from reference TRBV19 and TRBJ1-5): DGGITQSPKYLFRKEGQNVTLSCEQNLNHDAMYWYRQDPGQGLRLIYYSQIVNDFQKGDIAEGYSVSREKKESFPLTVTSAQKNPTAFYLCASSPYTGNQPQHFGDGTRLSIL.

Only a few counts were recorded for this clone. The rearrangement links TRBV10-1 to TRBJ1-1, with a weak D call TRBD1 (5 bases). Looked up from germline, CDR1 is WNHNN and CDR2 is SYGVQD (reference sequence). V dropped 8 bases and J dropped 1 base, with 14 bases sitting between them. The CDR3 sequence is 14 residues long. The CDR3 nucleotides are TGCGCCAGCTCACGGGACTTATCGAACACTGAAGCTTTCTTT. As protein: CASSRDLSNTEAFF.

The genes are TRBV6-6 and TRBJ2-1; 7 nucleotides agree with TRBD2. The CDR3 covers 14 residues. Germline V gene sequence: CDR1 MNHNY, CDR2 SVGAGI (reference sequence). V gave up 5 bases and J gave up 7 bases; unmatched junction bases: 8. As DNA, the CDR3 is TGTGCCAGCAGTACTAGCGTCCTTCGGAATGAGCAGTTCTTC. This encodes CASSTSVLRNEQFF.

Note on this clone: Other DNA sequences in this sample translate to the same CDR3. The chain employs TRBV5-1 and TRBJ1-4; D is unclear. V was cut by 0 bases and J by 7 bases, with 7 bases left in between. The CDR3 is 13 amino acids. Germline CDR1 reads SGHRS; CDR2 reads YFSETQ. CDR3 sequence: CASSLGTAEKLFF. CDR3 nucleotide sequence: TGCGCCAGCAGCTTGGGTACAGCTGAAAAACTGTTTTTT.

V usage is TRBV19 and J usage is TRBJ1-2; D not certain. Germline V gene lookup returns CDR1 LNHDA and CDR2 SQIVND (reference sequence). The CDR3 length is 14 residues. V lost 3 bases and J lost 6, with 14 bases in between. The CDR3 sequence: CASSIGGIMNGYTF. CDR3 coding DNA: TGTGCCAGTAGTATTGGAGGGATAATGAATGGCTACACCTTC. The entire variable domain, with the rest obtained from reference TRBV19 and TRBJ1-2, is as follows: DGGITQSPKYLFRKEGQNVTLSCEQNLNHDAMYWYRQDPGQGLRLIYYSQIVNDFQKGDIAEGYSVSREKKESFPLTVTSAQKNPTAFYLCASSIGGIMNGYTFGSGTRLTVV.

The chain carries TRBV7-2 and TRBJ1-6, with 9 bases fitting TRBD1. CDR3 length equals 16 residues. Per the germline V gene, CDR1 is SGHTA and CDR2 is FQGNSA. The V segment lost 5 bases and the J segment 7 bases; nucleotides outside the gene matches: 9. Here the CDR3 reads CASSLTGTGKNSPLHF. The CDR3 DNA sequence: TGTGCCAGCAGCCTCACCGGGACAGGGAAGAATTCACCCCTCCACTTT.

The chain employs TRBV4-1 and TRBJ1-5, with D tentatively TRBD1 (5 bases). With 2 bases removed from V and 6 bases from J, the gap between germline ends came to 17 bases. Germline CDR1 MGHRA, CDR2 YSYEKL. This CDR3 is built from 16 residues. CDR3 amino acids: CASSQQWGGFGQPQHF. Written as DNA, the CDR3 is TGCGCCAGCAGCCAACAATGGGGGGGGTTCGGTCAGCCCCAGCATTTT.

This sequence joins TRBV18 and TRBJ2-3; TRBD2 aligns across 9 bases. J gave up 3 bases and V 2 bases, and 3 bases lay outside the gene matches. Germline V CDR1 and CDR2: KGHSH, LQKENI. The CDR3 extends over 15 amino acids. The CDR3 DNA is TGTGCCAGCTCACCAAGTAGCGGGGGTACAGATACGCAGTATTTT. As protein: CASSPSSGGTDTQYF. Together with reference TRBV18 and TRBJ2-3, the CDR3 gives the full variable domain: NAGVMQNPRHLVRRRGQEARLRCSPMKGHSHVYWYRQLPEEGLKFMVYLQKENIIDESGMPKERFSAEFPKEGPSILRIQQVVRGDSAAYFCASSPSSGGTDTQYFGPGTRLTVL.

The chain carries TRBV6-1 and TRBJ2-7; TRBD2 matches at 11 bases. The CDR3 runs to 18 residues. The germline V gene has CDR1 MNHNS and CDR2 SASEGT. V gave up 1 base and J gave up 1 base; unmatched junction bases: 9. CDR3 in DNA: TGTGCCAGCAGTGAAGGACTAGCGGGGTACTCCGGGTCCTACGAGCAGTACTTC. Its protein product is CASSEGLAGYSGSYEQYF.

With respect to this clone: In the same sample, other DNA sequences code for this CDR3. The V call is TRBV12-3 or TRBV12-4, the J call TRBJ1-5; D remains ambiguous. The CDR3 extends over 13 amino acids. V lost 3 bases and J 3 bases, leaving 6 bases between the germline ends. The CDR3 DNA follows: TGTGCCAGCAGTTTTGCAGACAATCAGCCCCAGCATTTT. It is translated as CASSFADNQPQHF.

The V and J genes are TRBV2 and TRBJ2-1, with TRBD2 as a possible D gene (5 bases). In germline, CDR1 is SNHLY, CDR2 FYNNEI. Trimming shortened V by 4 bases and J by 0 bases, and 13 bases separated the two germline ends. The CDR3 sequence is 16 residues long. CDR3 sequence (DNA): TGTGCCAGCAGTGGGCCTAGCTTACCCTCCTACAATGAGCAGTTCTTC. Protein product: CASSGPSLPSYNEQFF.

This clone was detected a few times. The chain recombines TRBV19 with TRBJ1-5; D is unclear. The germline V gene has CDR1 LNHDA and CDR2 SQIVND (reference sequence). Trimming stripped 7 bases from V and 6 bases from J, with 16 bases between. This CDR3 region has 14 residues. Here the CDR3 reads CASTVSGGGQPQHF. The CDR3 nucleotides are TGTGCCAGTACAGTTTCCGGAGGAGGTCAGCCCCAGCATTTT.